The sequence of this T cell receptor beta chain was determined in a study of T cells in Graves' hyperthyroidism and ophthalmopathy. V lost 1 base and J 4 bases, leaving 14 bases between the germline ends. Germline CDR1 reads MGHRA; CDR2 reads YSYEKL. The CDR3 is made up of 16 amino acids. This clonotype was recorded many times. TCR beta CDR3 regions were amplified from RNA. Carried out on the TCR CDR3, a first-round RT-PCR used the HTBI primer set. Each CDR3 protein gets one entry after TCRdb re-called the multiplex PCR reads with MiXCR. The sample gives about 740,000 distinct CDR3 sequences, about 14% of which show up once; 10% to 13% is in the top ten. Clinical symptoms, serum thyroxine and TRAb, thyroid ultrasound and orbital computed tomography together formed the diagnostic basis.

Sequencing input: blood. The V gene is TRBV4-1, the J gene TRBJ1-5; D ambiguous. The receptor was isolated from a young woman with Graves' hyperthyroidism. The CDR3 spells CASSQGLQTKNQPQHF. DNA of the CDR3: TGCGCCAGCAGCCAAGGTCTCCAGACTAAGAATCAGCCCCAGCATTTT.